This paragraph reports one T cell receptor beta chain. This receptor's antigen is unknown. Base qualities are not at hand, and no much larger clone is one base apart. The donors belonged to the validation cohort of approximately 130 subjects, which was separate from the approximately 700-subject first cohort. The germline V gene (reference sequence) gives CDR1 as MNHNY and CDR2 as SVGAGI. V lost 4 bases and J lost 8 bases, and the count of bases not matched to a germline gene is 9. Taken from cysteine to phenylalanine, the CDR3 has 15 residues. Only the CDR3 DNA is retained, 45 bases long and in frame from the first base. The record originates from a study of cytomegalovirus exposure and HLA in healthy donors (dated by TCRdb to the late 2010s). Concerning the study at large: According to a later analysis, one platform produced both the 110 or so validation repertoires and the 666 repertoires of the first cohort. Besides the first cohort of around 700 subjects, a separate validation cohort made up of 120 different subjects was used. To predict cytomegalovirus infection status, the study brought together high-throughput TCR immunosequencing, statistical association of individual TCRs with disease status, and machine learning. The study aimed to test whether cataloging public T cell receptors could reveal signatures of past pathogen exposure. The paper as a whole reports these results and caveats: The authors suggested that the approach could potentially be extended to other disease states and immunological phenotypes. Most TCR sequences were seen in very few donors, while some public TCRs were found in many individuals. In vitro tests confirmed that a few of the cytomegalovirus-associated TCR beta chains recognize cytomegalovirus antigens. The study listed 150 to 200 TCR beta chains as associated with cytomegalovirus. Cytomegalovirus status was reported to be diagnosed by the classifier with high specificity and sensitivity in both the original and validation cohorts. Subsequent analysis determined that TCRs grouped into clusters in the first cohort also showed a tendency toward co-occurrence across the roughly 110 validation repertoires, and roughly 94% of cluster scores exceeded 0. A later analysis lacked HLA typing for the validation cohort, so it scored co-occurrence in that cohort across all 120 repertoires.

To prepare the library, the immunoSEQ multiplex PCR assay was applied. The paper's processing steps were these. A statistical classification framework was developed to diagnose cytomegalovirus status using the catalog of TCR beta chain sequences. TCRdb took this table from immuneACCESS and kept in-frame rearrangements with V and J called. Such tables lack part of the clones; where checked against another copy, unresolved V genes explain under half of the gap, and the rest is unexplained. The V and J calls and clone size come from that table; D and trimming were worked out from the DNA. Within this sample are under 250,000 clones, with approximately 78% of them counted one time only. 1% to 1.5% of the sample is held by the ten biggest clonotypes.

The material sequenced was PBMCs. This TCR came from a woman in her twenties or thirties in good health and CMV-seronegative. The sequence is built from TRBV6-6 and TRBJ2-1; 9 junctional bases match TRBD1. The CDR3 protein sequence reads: CASSWGGTGMDEQFF. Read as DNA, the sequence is TGTGCCAGCAGTTGGGGCGGGACAGGGATGGATGAGCAGTTCTTC.